A few counts support the clone carrying this T cell receptor beta chain. Its antigen is undetermined. CDR1 is KGHSH and CDR2 is LQKENI in the germline V gene. The germline V and J ends were trimmed by 3 bases and 2 bases, with 17 bases remaining between them. This CDR3 region has 17 residues. This entry belongs to a study of T cells in localized non-small cell lung cancer. Study conclusions and caveats: Highest T cell clonality was seen in uninvolved adjacent lung, surpassing that measured in tumor. A median about 62 of the top 100 tumor clones appeared in adjacent lung. Sequencing, confined to only one tumor region, leaves heterogeneity possible.

Libraries were prepared by immunoSEQ multiplex PCR; TCRdb keeps only in-frame clonotypes and omits some of them. The sample holds 40,000 to 55,000 clones, over 60% seen once. The sequenced sample was PBMCs, obtained before any cancer treatment. This chain links TRBV18 with TRBJ1-3; TRBD1 might be the D (6 bases). The clonotype originates from a woman aged 40-69 years with stage II lung adenocarcinoma. The CDR3 is CASSPPGQRSAGNTIYF. The CDR3 DNA sequence: TGTGCCAGCTCACCCCCAGGACAGCGGAGCGCTGGAAACACCATATATTTT.